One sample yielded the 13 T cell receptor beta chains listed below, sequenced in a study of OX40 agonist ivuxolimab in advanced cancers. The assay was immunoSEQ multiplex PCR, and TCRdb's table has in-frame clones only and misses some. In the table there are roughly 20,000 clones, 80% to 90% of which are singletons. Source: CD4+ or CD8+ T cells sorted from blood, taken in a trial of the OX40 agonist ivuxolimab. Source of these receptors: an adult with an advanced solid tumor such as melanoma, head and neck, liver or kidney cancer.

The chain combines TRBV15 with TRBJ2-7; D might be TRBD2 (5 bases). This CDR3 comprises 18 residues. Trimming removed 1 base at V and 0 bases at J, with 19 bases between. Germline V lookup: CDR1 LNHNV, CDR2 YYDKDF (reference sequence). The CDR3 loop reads CATSRGPAGAVPSYEQYF. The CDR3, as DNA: TGTGCCACCAGCAGAGGCCCTGCGGGTGCGGTCCCCTCCTACGAGCAGTACTTC.

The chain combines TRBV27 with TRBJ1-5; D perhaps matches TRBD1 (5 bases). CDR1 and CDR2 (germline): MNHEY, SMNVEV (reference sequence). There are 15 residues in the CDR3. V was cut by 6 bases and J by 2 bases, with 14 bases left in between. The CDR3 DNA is TGTGCCAGCAGGAGAGGGCAGGGCGGCAATCAGCCCCAGCATTTT. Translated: CASRRGQGGNQPQHF.

For the CDR3, the DNA is TGTGCCAGTAGTAGTCGCTTTAGGCCTCCAACTAATGAAAAACTGTTTTTT. Translated, it gives CASSSRFRPPTNEKLFF. The rearrangement links TRBV19 to TRBJ1-4; D gene unclear. CDR3 length: 17 amino acids. Germline V gene data show CDR1 as LNHDA and CDR2 as SQIVND (reference sequence). The V and J ends lost 4 bases and 0 bases respectively, with 15 bases between them.

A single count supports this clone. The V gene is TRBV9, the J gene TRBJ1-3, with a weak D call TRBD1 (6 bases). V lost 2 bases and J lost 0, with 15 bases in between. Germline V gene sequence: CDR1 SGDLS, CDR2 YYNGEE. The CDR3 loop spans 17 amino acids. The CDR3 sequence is CASSVAMDSYSGNTIYF. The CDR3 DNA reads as TGTGCCAGCAGCGTCGCCATGGACAGCTACTCTGGAAACACCATATATTTT.

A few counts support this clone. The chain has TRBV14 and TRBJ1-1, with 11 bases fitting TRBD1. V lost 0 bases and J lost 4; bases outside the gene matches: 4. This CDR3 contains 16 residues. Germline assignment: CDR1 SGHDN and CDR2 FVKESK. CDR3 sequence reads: CASSQDGQGAFTEAFF. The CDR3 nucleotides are TGTGCCAGCAGCCAAGATGGACAGGGGGCGTTCACTGAAGCTTTCTTT.

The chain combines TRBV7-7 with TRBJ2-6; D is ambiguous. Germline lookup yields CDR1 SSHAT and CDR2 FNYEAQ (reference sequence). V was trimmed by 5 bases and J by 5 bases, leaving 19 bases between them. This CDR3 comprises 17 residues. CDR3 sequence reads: CASSTAVPQSRANVLTF. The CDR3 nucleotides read TGTGCCAGCAGCACGGCAGTGCCACAAAGTCGGGCCAACGTCCTGACTTTC.

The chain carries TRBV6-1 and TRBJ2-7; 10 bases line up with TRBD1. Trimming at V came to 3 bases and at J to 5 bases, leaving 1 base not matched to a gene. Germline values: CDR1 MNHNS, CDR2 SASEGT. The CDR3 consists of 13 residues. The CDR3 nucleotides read TGTGCCAGCAGTGACGGGACAGGGGACGAGCAGTACTTC. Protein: CASSDGTGDEQYF.

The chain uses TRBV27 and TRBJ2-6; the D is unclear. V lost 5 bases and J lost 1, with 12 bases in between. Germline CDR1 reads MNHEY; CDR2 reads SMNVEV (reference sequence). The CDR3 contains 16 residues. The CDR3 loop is CASSLEFRSGANVLTF. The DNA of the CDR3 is TGTGCCAGCAGTCTGGAGTTTCGTTCTGGGGCCAACGTCCTGACTTTC.

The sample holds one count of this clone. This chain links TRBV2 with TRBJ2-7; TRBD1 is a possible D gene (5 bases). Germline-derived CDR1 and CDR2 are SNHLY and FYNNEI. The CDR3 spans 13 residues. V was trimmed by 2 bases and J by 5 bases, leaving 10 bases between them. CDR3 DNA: TGTGCCAGCAGTGAACAGGGCCCCAACGAGCAGTACTTC. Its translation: CASSEQGPNEQYF.

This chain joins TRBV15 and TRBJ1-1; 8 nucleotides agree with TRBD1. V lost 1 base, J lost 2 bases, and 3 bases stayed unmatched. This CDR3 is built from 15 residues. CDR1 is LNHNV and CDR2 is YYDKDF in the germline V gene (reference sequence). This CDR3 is CATSRVGTGNTEAFF. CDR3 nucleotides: TGTGCCACCAGCAGAGTCGGGACAGGAAACACTGAAGCTTTCTTT.

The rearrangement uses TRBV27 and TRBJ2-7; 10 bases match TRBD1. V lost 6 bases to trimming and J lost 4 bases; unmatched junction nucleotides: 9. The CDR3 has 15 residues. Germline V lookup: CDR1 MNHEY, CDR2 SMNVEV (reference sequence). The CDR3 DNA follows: TGTGCCAGCAGCCAGCGACAGGGGGCCTCTTACGAGCAGTACTTC. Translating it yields CASSQRQGASYEQYF.

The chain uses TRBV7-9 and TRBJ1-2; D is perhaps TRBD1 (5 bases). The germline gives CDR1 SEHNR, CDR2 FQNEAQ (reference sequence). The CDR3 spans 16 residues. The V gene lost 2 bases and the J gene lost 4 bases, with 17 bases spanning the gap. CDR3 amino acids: CASSLNGTLALYGYTF. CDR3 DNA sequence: TGTGCCAGCAGCTTAAACGGGACTCTGGCCCTCTATGGCTACACCTTC.

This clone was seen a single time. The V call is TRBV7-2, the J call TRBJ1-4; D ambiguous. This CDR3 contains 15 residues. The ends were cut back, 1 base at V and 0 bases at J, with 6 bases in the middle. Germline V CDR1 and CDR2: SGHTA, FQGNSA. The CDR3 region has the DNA TGTGCCAGCAGCTTAGATGGGACAACTAATGAAAAACTGTTTTTT. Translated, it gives CASSLDGTTNEKLFF.